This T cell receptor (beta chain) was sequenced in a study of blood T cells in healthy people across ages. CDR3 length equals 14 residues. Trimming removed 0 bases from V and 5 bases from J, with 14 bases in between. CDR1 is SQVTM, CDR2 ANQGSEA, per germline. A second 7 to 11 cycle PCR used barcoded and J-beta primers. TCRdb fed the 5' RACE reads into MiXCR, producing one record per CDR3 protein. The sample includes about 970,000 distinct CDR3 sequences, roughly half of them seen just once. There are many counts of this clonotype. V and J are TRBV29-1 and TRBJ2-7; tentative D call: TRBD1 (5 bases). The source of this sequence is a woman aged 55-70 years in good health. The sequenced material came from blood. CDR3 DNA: TGCAGCGTTGAAGATTGGCCAGGGCCCCACGAGCAGTACTTC. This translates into CSVEDWPGPHEQYF.